This TCR beta chain was recovered during a study of blood T cell repertoires in COVID-19. Study-level background: The study drew acute and convalescent COVID-19 samples from the United States, Italy and Spain. Sample material is recorded as cDNA or gDNA derived from T cells, B-cell-depleted T cells, or PBMCs.

As handled by the study authors: How many nucleated cells were present was estimated from reference gene primer amplification. Assay used: immunoSEQ multiplex PCR; TCRdb lists only in-frame clones, some missing. V, J and clone size derive from that table, while D and trimming were established from the DNA sequence. The sample has around 30,000 clones; approximately 85% are singletons. The CDR3 loop spans 15 amino acids. The V end lost 6 bases, the J end lost 2 bases, and 11 bases lay between the germline ends. Germline-derived CDR1 and CDR2 are MNHEY and SMNVEV (reference sequence). The gene calls are TRBV27 and TRBJ2-6; D gene ambiguous. The sequencing input was peripheral blood. This receptor was obtained from a man aged 60 to 69 with active COVID-19. CDR3 region: CASRGVEAGANVLTF. CDR3 bases: TGTGCCAGCAGAGGAGTAGAAGCTGGGGCCAACGTCCTGACTTTC.